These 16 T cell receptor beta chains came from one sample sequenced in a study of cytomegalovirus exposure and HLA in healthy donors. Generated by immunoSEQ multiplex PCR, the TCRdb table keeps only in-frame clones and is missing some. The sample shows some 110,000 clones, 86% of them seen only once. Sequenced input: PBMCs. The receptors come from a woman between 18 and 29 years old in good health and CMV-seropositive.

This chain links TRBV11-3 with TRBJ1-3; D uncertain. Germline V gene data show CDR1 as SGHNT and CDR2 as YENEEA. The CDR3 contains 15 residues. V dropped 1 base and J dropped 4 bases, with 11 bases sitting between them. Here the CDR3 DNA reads TGTGCCAGCAGCTTAGCGGGATTTGCGGGAAACACCATATATTTT. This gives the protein CASSLAGFAGNTIYF.

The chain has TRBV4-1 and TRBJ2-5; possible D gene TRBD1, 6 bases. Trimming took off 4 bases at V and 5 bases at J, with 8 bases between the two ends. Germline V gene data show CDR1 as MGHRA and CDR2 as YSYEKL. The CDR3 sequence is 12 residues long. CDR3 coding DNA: TGCGCCAGCAGCCCCCAGGGGGAGACCCAGTACTTC. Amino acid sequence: CASSPQGETQYF.

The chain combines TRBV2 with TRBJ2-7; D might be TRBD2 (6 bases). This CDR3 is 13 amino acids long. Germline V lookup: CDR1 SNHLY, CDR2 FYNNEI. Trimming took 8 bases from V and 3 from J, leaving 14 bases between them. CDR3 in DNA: TGTGCCAGCGTGGGACTGGCAATCTACGAGCAGTACTTC. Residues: CASVGLAIYEQYF.

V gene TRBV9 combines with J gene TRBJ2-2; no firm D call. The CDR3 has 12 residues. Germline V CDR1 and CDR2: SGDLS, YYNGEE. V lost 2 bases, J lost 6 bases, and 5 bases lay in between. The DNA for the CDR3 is TGTGCCAGCAGCGTTCTCCCCGGGGAGCTGTTTTTT. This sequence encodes CASSVLPGELFF.

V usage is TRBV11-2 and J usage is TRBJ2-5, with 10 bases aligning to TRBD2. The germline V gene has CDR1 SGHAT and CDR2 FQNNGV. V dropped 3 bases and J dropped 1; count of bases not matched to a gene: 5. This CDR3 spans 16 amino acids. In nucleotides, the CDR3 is TGTGCCAGCAGCTTTCGGCTAGCGGGAGCCCAAGAGACCCAGTACTTC. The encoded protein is CASSFRLAGAQETQYF.

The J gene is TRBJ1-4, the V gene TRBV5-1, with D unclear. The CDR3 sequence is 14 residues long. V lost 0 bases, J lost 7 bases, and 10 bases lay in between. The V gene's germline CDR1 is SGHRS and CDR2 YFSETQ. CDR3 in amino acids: CASSLEDSGEKLFF. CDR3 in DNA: TGCGCCAGCAGCTTGGAAGATTCGGGTGAAAAACTGTTTTTT.

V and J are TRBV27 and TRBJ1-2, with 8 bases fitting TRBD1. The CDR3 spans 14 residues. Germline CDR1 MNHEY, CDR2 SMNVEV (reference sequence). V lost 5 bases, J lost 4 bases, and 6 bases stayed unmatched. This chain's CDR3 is CASSEQGAVYGYTF. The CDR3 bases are TGTGCCAGCAGTGAGCAGGGGGCTGTCTATGGCTACACCTTC.

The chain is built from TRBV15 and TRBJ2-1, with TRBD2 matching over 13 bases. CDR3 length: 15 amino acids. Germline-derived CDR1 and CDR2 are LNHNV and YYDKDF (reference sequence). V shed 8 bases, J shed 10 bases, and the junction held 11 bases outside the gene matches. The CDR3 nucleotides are TGTGCCACCTCAACCCGGACTAGCGGGGGTCCAGAGCAGTTCTTC. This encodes CATSTRTSGGPEQFF.

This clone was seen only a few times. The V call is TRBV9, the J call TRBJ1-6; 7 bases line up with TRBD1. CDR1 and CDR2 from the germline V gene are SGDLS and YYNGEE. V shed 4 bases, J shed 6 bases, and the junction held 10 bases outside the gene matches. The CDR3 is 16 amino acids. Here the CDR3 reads CASSPPRGMLNSPLHF. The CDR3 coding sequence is TGTGCCAGCAGCCCTCCCAGGGGGATGCTTAATTCACCCCTCCACTTT. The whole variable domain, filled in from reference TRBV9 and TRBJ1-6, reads DSGVTQTPKHLITATGQRVTLRCSPRSGDLSVYWYQQSLDQGLQFLIQYYNGEERAKGNILERFSAQQFPDLHSELNLSSLELGDSALYFCASSPPRGMLNSPLHFGNGTRLTVT.

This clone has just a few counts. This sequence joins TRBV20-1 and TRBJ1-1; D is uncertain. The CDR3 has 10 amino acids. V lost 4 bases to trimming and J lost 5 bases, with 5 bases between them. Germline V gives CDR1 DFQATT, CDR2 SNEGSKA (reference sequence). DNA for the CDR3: TGCAGTGCTACCAGAACTGAAGCTTTCTTT. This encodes CSATRTEAFF.

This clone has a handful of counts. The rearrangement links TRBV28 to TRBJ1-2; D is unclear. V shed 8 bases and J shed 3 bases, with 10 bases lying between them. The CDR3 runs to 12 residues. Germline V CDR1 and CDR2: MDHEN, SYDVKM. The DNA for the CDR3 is TGTGCCAGCCGGCGGATTTACTATGGCTACACCTTC. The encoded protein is CASRRIYYGYTF.

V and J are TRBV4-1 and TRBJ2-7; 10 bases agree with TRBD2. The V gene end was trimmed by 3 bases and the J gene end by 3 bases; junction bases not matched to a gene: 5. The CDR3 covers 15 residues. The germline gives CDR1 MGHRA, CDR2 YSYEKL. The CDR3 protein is CASSHSAGGNYEQYF. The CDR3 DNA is TGCGCCAGCAGCCATTCAGCGGGGGGGAACTACGAGCAGTACTTC.

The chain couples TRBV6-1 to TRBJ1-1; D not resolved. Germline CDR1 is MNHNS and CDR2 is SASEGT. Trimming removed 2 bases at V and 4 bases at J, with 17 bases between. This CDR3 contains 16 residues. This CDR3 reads CASSEPTILRGTEAFF. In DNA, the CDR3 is TGTGCCAGCAGTGAACCAACTATTTTGCGGGGCACTGAAGCTTTCTTT.

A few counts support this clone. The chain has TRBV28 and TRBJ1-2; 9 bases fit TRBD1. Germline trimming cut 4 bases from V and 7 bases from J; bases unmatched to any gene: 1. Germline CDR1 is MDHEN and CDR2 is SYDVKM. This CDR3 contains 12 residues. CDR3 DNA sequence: TGTGCCAGCAGTTGGGGACAGGGTGGCTACACCTTC. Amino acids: CASSWGQGGYTF.

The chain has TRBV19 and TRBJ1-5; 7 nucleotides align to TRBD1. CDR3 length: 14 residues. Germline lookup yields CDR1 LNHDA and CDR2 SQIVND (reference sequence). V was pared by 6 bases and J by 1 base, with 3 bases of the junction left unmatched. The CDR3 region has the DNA TGTGCCAGTAGGAGGGGGCGAAGCAATCAGCCCCAGCATTTT. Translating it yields CASRRGRSNQPQHF.

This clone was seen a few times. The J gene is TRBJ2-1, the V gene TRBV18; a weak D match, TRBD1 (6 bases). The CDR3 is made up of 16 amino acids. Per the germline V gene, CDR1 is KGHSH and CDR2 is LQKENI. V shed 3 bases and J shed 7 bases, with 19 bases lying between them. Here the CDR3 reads CASSPGGTGWSNEQFF. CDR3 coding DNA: TGTGCCAGCTCACCCGGAGGAACAGGGTGGTCGAATGAGCAGTTCTTC.